These 5 T cell receptor beta chains were sequenced from one sample in a study of T cells in Graves' hyperthyroidism and ophthalmopathy. It was RNA transcripts that yielded the amplified TCR beta CDR3 regions. The HTBI set primed first-round TCR CDR3 RT-PCR. TCRdb analysed the multiplex PCR reads with MiXCR anew, one entry per CDR3 protein. Among roughly 420,000 distinct CDR3 sequences, roughly 13% were seen once, and the ten largest hold 5% to 6%. Sequencing was done on a sample of blood. The receptors were gathered from a woman aged 18-35 years with Graves' hyperthyroidism.

In the case of this clonotype: This could be a read error, since a much larger clone is one nucleotide away. The chain carries TRBV12-5 and TRBJ2-1, with D possibly matching TRBD1 (6 bases). Germline V lookup: CDR1 LGHNT, CDR2 FRNRAP. The CDR3 sequence is 15 residues long. The CDR3 DNA reads TGTACTAGTGCCTTACCGCCCAAACAGGGAGATGAGCAGTTCTTC. Translation: CTSALPPKQGDEQFF.

Only a few counts were recorded for this clonotype. J is TRBJ1-6 and V is TRBV4-3; no definite D call. Looked up from germline, CDR1 is LGHNA and CDR2 is YSLEER. V was clipped by 0 bases and J by 5 bases, with 8 bases between them. The CDR3 contains 15 residues. The CDR3 DNA is TGCGCCAGCAGCCAAGATGAGACGGATAATTCACCCCTCCACTTT. It yields the protein CASSQDETDNSPLHF.

The chain carries TRBV19 and TRBJ2-1; TRBD2 matches 10 bases. The CDR3 runs 15 residues. V dropped 3 bases and J dropped 8; count of bases not matched to a gene: 7. Germline assignment: CDR1 LNHDA and CDR2 SQIVND (reference sequence). Written as DNA, the CDR3 is TGTGCCAGTAGTATCTCTAGCGGGAGTTTGTATGAGCAGTTCTTC. It is translated as CASSISSGSLYEQFF.

This clonotype was picked up many times. The chain combines TRBV7-3 with TRBJ2-2; possible D gene TRBD1, 5 bases. Trimming left V 5 bases short and J 2 bases short, with 6 bases between. The CDR3 totals 13 residues. Germline values: CDR1 SGHTA, CDR2 FQGTGA. The CDR3 is CASSTGNTGELFF. For the CDR3, the DNA is TGTGCCAGCAGCACAGGAAACACCGGGGAGCTGTTTTTT.

Many counts were recorded for this clonotype. J is TRBJ1-5 and V is TRBV6-1; weak D call: TRBD1 (5 bases). The germline gives CDR1 MNHNS, CDR2 SASEGT. Trimming took off 0 bases at V and 2 bases at J, with 11 bases between the two ends. CDR3 length: 16 residues. The CDR3 nucleotides are TGTGCCAGCAGTGAAGCGAGGGGACGGGGCAATCAGCCCCAGCATTTT. This encodes CASSEARGRGNQPQHF.